The rows below give T cell receptor beta chains drawn from one sample of a study of response to subunit inactivated influenza vaccine. One entry per CDR3 protein results from TCRdb running MiXCR on the RT-PCR reads. This table has 500,000 to 550,000 distinct CDR3 sequences, approximately 7.3% appearing once. Sequenced material: PBMCs from blood, taken around 2 years after vaccination. The receptors were sampled from a man aged 50 to 69 who received an inactivated influenza vaccine. Each CDR3 is given with its conserved first and last residue. The D gene is left open where the match is weak. The size of a clone is reported for some rows only, either as once, few or many, or as a class for expanded clones.

CDR3 protein: CASSRRDRYAEAFF; CDR3 DNA: TGTGCCAGCAGCCGCCGGGACAGGTACGCTGAAGCTTTCTTT; V gene: TRBV7-2; D gene: TRBD1; clone size: -; J gene: TRBJ1-1
CDR3 protein: CAWNQGEPAGELFF; CDR3 DNA: TGTGCCTGGAATCAGGGGGAGCCCGCCGGGGAGCTGTTTTTT; V gene: TRBV30; D gene: TRBD1; clone size: few; J gene: TRBJ2-2
CDR3 protein: CASRTGFLGNQPQHF; CDR3 DNA: TGTGCCAGCAGGACCGGGTTCCTAGGGAATCAGCCCCAGCATTTT; V gene: TRBV6-2/TRBV6-3; D gene: -; clone size: -; J gene: TRBJ1-5
CDR3 protein: CSAKDSPGGNQPQHF; CDR3 DNA: TGCAGTGCTAAGGACAGCCCCGGAGGCAATCAGCCCCAGCATTTT; V gene: TRBV20-1; D gene: -; clone size: few; J gene: TRBJ1-5
CDR3 protein: CSAQPGTGGNEQFF; CDR3 DNA: TGCAGTGCTCAACCCGGGACAGGGGGCAATGAGCAGTTCTTC; V gene: TRBV20-1; D gene: TRBD1; clone size: few; J gene: TRBJ2-1
CDR3 protein: CASSEAWGSSYEQYF; CDR3 DNA: TGTGCCAGCAGTGAAGCGTGGGGGAGCTCCTACGAGCAGTACTTC; V gene: TRBV6-1; D gene: -; clone size: -; J gene: TRBJ2-7
CDR3 protein: CASSLSSGLADTQYF; CDR3 DNA: TGCGCCAGCAGCTTGTCTAGCGGTTTGGCAGATACGCAGTATTTT; V gene: TRBV5-1; D gene: TRBD2; clone size: -; J gene: TRBJ2-3
CDR3 protein: CSARMLSKNIQYF; CDR3 DNA: TGCAGTGCGAGGATGCTTTCCAAAAACATTCAGTACTTC; V gene: TRBV20-1; D gene: -; clone size: few; J gene: TRBJ2-4
CDR3 protein: CSASGGGVSYNEQFF; CDR3 DNA: TGCAGTGCTAGTGGTGGGGGGGTATCCTACAATGAGCAGTTCTTC; V gene: TRBV20-1; D gene: TRBD2; clone size: -; J gene: TRBJ2-1
CDR3 protein: CSVRPGATYEQFF; CDR3 DNA: TGCAGCGTCCGGCCGGGAGCCACATATGAGCAGTTCTTC; V gene: TRBV29-1; D gene: -; clone size: -; J gene: TRBJ2-1
CDR3 protein: CASSDRGQGQPQHF; CDR3 DNA: TGTGCCAGCAGTGACAGGGGGCAAGGTCAGCCCCAGCATTTT; V gene: TRBV6-1; D gene: TRBD1; clone size: -; J gene: TRBJ1-5
CDR3 protein: CASSSRGSGRGNEQFF; CDR3 DNA: TGTGCCAGCAGCTCCCGGGGTAGCGGGAGGGGTAATGAGCAGTTCTTC; V gene: TRBV7-3; D gene: TRBD2; clone size: few; J gene: TRBJ2-1
CDR3 protein: CASSRGWEQETQYF; CDR3 DNA: TGTGCCAGCAGCCGCGGGTGGGAACAAGAGACCCAGTACTTC; V gene: TRBV9; D gene: -; clone size: few; J gene: TRBJ2-5
CDR3 protein: CASSQGRGQGYTGELFF; CDR3 DNA: TGCGCCAGCAGCCAAGGAAGGGGACAGGGGTACACCGGGGAGCTGTTTTTT; V gene: TRBV4-3; D gene: TRBD1; clone size: many; J gene: TRBJ2-2
CDR3 protein: CASSEGAGGETQYF; CDR3 DNA: TGTGCCAGCAGCGAGGGAGCGGGGGGGGAGACCCAGTACTTC; V gene: TRBV9; D gene: TRBD2; clone size: many; J gene: TRBJ2-5
CDR3 protein: CASSQDSEADTQYF; CDR3 DNA: TGCGCCAGCAGCCAAGATTCCGAGGCAGATACGCAGTATTTT; V gene: TRBV4-3; D gene: -; clone size: few; J gene: TRBJ2-3
CDR3 protein: CSAKTTSSYNEQFF; CDR3 DNA: TGCAGTGCTAAGACTACGAGCTCCTACAATGAGCAGTTCTTC; V gene: TRBV20-1; D gene: -; clone size: -; J gene: TRBJ2-1
CDR3 protein: CASRGRPPTSGSDSYNEQFF; CDR3 DNA: TGTGCCAGCCGGGGTCGGCCACCGACTAGCGGGAGCGACTCCTACAATGAGCAGTTCTTC; V gene: TRBV12-3/TRBV12-4; D gene: TRBD2; clone size: -; J gene: TRBJ2-1
CDR3 protein: CASGRSNEKLFF; CDR3 DNA: TGTGCCAGCGGTAGATCTAATGAAAAACTGTTTTTT; V gene: TRBV6-5; D gene: -; clone size: many; J gene: TRBJ1-4
CDR3 protein: CASSYSQGAYSPLHF; CDR3 DNA: TGTGCCAGCAGTTACTCGCAGGGGGCGTATTCACCCCTCCACTTT; V gene: TRBV6-5; D gene: TRBD1; clone size: many; J gene: TRBJ1-6
CDR3 protein: CASSQDWGYTIYF; CDR3 DNA: TGCGCCAGCAGCCAAGATTGGGGATACACCATATATTTT; V gene: TRBV4-3; D gene: -; clone size: many; J gene: TRBJ1-3
CDR3 protein: CASSPWTSGTDTQYF; CDR3 DNA: TGTGCCAGCAGCCCGTGGACTAGCGGCACAGATACGCAGTATTTT; V gene: TRBV11-2; D gene: TRBD2; clone size: few; J gene: TRBJ2-3
CDR3 protein: CSAIETVQETQYF; CDR3 DNA: TGCAGTGCTATAGAGACGGTTCAAGAGACCCAGTACTTC; V gene: TRBV20-1; D gene: -; clone size: few; J gene: TRBJ2-5
CDR3 protein: CASSRDSGQSIGELFF; CDR3 DNA: TGCGCCAGCAGCCGAGATTCGGGACAGTCGATCGGGGAGCTGTTTTTT; V gene: TRBV5-1; D gene: TRBD1; clone size: many; J gene: TRBJ2-2
CDR3 protein: CASSLFRKGDTQYF; CDR3 DNA: TGTGCCAGCAGCTTATTTAGGAAAGGCGATACGCAGTATTTT; V gene: TRBV7-8; D gene: -; clone size: -; J gene: TRBJ2-3
CDR3 protein: CASSWGQGNQPQHF; CDR3 DNA: TGTGCCAGCTCGTGGGGACAGGGGAATCAGCCCCAGCATTTT; V gene: TRBV7-9; D gene: TRBD1; clone size: -; J gene: TRBJ1-5
CDR3 protein: CATSRGDSHGQFF; CDR3 DNA: TGTGCCACCAGCAGAGGGGACTCCCACGGACAGTTCTTC; V gene: TRBV15; D gene: -; clone size: few; J gene: TRBJ2-1
CDR3 protein: CASSLGRGLYGYTF; CDR3 DNA: TGTGCCAGCAGCTTAGGCAGGGGGCTCTATGGCTACACCTTC; V gene: TRBV7-2; D gene: TRBD1; clone size: -; J gene: TRBJ1-2
CDR3 protein: CASSSSLSPEAFF; CDR3 DNA: TGTGCCAGCAGTTCTAGCCTTTCCCCTGAAGCTTTCTTT; V gene: TRBV6-5; D gene: -; clone size: many; J gene: TRBJ1-1
CDR3 protein: CASSQDYRVPEQFF; CDR3 DNA: TGTGCCAGCAGCCAAGATTACAGGGTCCCTGAGCAGTTCTTC; V gene: TRBV4-2; D gene: -; clone size: -; J gene: TRBJ2-1
CDR3 protein: CASSYNSGTSYNEQFF; CDR3 DNA: TGTGCCAGCTCATATAATTCAGGGACTAGCTACAATGAGCAGTTCTTC; V gene: TRBV18; D gene: TRBD2; clone size: few; J gene: TRBJ2-1
CDR3 protein: CASSYKGQTASTDTQYF; CDR3 DNA: TGTGCCAGCAGTTACAAGGGACAGACGGCTAGCACAGATACGCAGTATTTT; V gene: TRBV6-5; D gene: TRBD1; clone size: few; J gene: TRBJ2-3
CDR3 protein: CAISVGDEQFF; CDR3 DNA: TGTGCCATCAGTGTCGGTGATGAGCAGTTCTTC; V gene: TRBV10-3; D gene: -; clone size: -; J gene: TRBJ2-1
CDR3 protein: CSARDLVLAGPNWAEQFF; CDR3 DNA: TGCAGTGCTAGAGATTTGGTGCTAGCGGGCCCCAACTGGGCTGAGCAGTTCTTC; V gene: TRBV20-1; D gene: TRBD2; clone size: -; J gene: TRBJ2-1
CDR3 protein: CASSPDGQGWENTEAFF; CDR3 DNA: TGTGCCAGCAGCCCAGACGGACAGGGTTGGGAGAACACTGAAGCTTTCTTT; V gene: TRBV5-5; D gene: TRBD1; clone size: few; J gene: TRBJ1-1
CDR3 protein: CASSRGLAGRGEQFF; CDR3 DNA: TGCGCCAGCAGTAGAGGACTAGCGGGGAGAGGTGAGCAGTTCTTC; V gene: TRBV4-1; D gene: TRBD2; clone size: -; J gene: TRBJ2-1
CDR3 protein: CASSPKTDEKLFF; CDR3 DNA: TGTGCCAGCTCCCCCAAGACCGACGAAAAACTGTTTTTT; V gene: TRBV21-1; D gene: -; clone size: -; J gene: TRBJ1-4